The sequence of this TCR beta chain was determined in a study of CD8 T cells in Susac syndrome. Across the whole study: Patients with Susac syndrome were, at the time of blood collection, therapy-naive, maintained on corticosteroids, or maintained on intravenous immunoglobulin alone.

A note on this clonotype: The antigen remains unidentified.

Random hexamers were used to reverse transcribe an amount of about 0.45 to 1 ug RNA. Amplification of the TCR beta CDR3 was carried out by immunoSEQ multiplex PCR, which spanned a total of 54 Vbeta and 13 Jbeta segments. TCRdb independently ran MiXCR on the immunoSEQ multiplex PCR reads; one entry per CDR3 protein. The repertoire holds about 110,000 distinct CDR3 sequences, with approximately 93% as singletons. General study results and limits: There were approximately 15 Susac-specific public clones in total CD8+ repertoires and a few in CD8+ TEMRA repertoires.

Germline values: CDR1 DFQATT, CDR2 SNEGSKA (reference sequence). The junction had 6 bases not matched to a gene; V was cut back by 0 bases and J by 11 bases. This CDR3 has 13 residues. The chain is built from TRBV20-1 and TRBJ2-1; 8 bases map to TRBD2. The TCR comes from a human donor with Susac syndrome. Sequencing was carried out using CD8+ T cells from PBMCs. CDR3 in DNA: TGCAGTGCTAGAGATGGGGGACTAGACCAGCAGTTCTTC. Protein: CSARDGGLDQQFF.